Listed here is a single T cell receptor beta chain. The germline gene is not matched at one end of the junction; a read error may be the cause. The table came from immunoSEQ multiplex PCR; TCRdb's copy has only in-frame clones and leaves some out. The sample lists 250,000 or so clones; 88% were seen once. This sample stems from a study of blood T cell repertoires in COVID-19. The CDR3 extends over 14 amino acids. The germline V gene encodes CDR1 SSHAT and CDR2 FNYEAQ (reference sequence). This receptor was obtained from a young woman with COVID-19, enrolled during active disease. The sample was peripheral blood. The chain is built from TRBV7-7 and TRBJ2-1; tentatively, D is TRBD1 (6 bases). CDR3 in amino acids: CASSPGQFYNEQFF. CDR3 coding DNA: TGTGCTAGCAGCCCCGGACAGTTTTACAATGAGCAGTTCTTC.